Presented here are 26 T cell receptor beta chains from one specimen sequenced in a study of response to subunit inactivated influenza vaccine. TCRdb redid the calling of the RT-PCR reads with MiXCR, one entry per CDR3 protein. The repertoire has around 760,000 distinct CDR3 sequences, approximately 15% of them found once; the top ten carry approximately 6.5%. Sequenced here: PBMCs from blood, sampled 14 days before vaccination. The receptors shown here come from a man in his fifties who received an inactivated influenza vaccine.

This clonotype came up a few times. The chain recombines TRBV19 with TRBJ2-1; 9 bases match TRBD1. Germline V lookup: CDR1 LNHDA, CDR2 SQIVND (reference sequence). V lost 6 bases, J lost 9 bases, and 6 bases stayed unmatched. This CDR3 has 13 residues. CDR3 bases: TGTGCCAGTAGACAACAGGGGGCAGGTGAGCAGTTCTTC. Encoded protein: CASRQQGAGEQFF.

This clonotype was detected only a few times. The chain is built from TRBV9 and TRBJ1-1; no clear D. CDR1 is SGDLS, CDR2 YYNGEE, per germline. V lost 1 base, J lost 0 bases, and 7 bases lay in between. The CDR3 has 14 residues. DNA for the CDR3: TGTGCCAGCAGCGTAACCGATATGAACACTGAAGCTTTCTTT. The encoded protein is CASSVTDMNTEAFF.

The sample holds a few counts of this clonotype. The chain employs TRBV20-1 and TRBJ2-1; D is possibly TRBD1 or TRBD2 (6 bases each). Germline lookup yields CDR1 DFQATT and CDR2 SNEGSKA (reference sequence). The CDR3 runs to 12 residues. Trimming left V 6 bases short and J 8 bases short, with 14 bases between. This CDR3 is CSARGLMDEQFF. CDR3 sequence (DNA): TGCAGTGCACGGGGGCTTATGGATGAGCAGTTCTTC.

This clonotype was seen more than once but under ten times. The chain employs TRBV4-3 and TRBJ2-1, with 10 bases lining up with TRBD1. The CDR3 is 16 amino acids. Germline CDR1 reads LGHNA; CDR2 reads YSLEER. With 0 bases clipped from V and 7 bases from J, the junction kept 6 bases outside the gene matches. CDR3 residues: CASSQEDRGWGNEQFF. In DNA, the CDR3 is TGCGCCAGCAGCCAAGAGGACAGGGGGTGGGGTAATGAGCAGTTCTTC.

Concerning this clonotype itself: At one end, the junction sequence differs from germline, possibly due to a read error. This chain connects TRBV7-7 to TRBJ2-3; D ambiguous. CDR1 is SSHAT, CDR2 FNYEAQ, per germline (reference sequence). The CDR3 loop spans 13 amino acids. The CDR3: CASSAVLGDTQYF. The CDR3 DNA reads as TGTGCTAGCAGCGCCGTGCTAGGGGATACGCAGTATTTT.

The chain uses TRBV11-2 and TRBJ2-2; TRBD1 matches 7 bases. Trimming cost V 5 bases and J 2 bases; bases outside gene matches: 8. Germline-derived CDR1 and CDR2 are SGHAT and FQNNGV. The CDR3 consists of 16 residues. CDR3 amino acids: CASSAYRGENTGELFF. DNA of the CDR3: TGTGCCAGCAGCGCGTACAGGGGCGAAAACACCGGGGAGCTGTTTTTT.

This clonotype came up a few times. The chain is built from TRBV6-1 and TRBJ1-1; D is unclear. With 1 base removed from V and 5 bases from J, the gap between germline ends came to 11 bases. The CDR3 spans 14 residues. Germline CDR1 is MNHNS and CDR2 is SASEGT. CDR3 sequence: CASSEGPGITEAFF. The DNA for the CDR3 is TGTGCCAGCAGTGAAGGACCGGGGATAACTGAAGCTTTCTTT.

This clonotype has more than one count but fewer than ten. The chain employs TRBV10-3 and TRBJ2-2; 10 positions match TRBD2. CDR3 length: 16 residues. Germline V CDR1 and CDR2: ENHRY, SYGVKD. V shed 2 bases and J 2 bases; nucleotides not matched to a gene: 2. This chain's CDR3 is CAISEVAGGNTGELFF. CDR3 nucleotides: TGTGCCATCAGTGAGGTAGCGGGAGGCAACACCGGGGAGCTGTTTTTT.

The chain uses TRBV19 and TRBJ2-7; 7 nucleotides align to TRBD2. V lost 5 bases, J lost 6 bases, and 13 bases stayed unmatched. The CDR3 has 15 residues. The germline V gene encodes CDR1 LNHDA and CDR2 SQIVND (reference sequence). CDR3 protein: CASSDLSAGRGEQYF. For the CDR3, the DNA is TGTGCCAGTAGTGATCTTTCAGCGGGAAGGGGCGAGCAGTACTTC.

This clonotype was seen a few times. J is TRBJ2-1 and V is TRBV10-3, with 9 positions matching TRBD1. The CDR3 loop spans 14 amino acids. J lost 5 bases, V lost 11 bases, and 10 bases had no gene match. Germline values: CDR1 ENHRY, CDR2 SYGVKD. CDR3 sequence: CAVRPGTGNNEQFF. CDR3 nucleotide sequence: TGTGCCGTTCGCCCCGGGACAGGGAACAATGAGCAGTTCTTC.

There are a few counts of this clonotype. V and J are TRBV4-2 and TRBJ2-5; no clear D gene. With 0 bases removed from V and 2 bases from J, the gap between germline ends came to 10 bases. Germline V gene data show CDR1 as LGHNA and CDR2 as YNFKEQ. The CDR3 loop spans 15 amino acids. CDR3 nucleotides: TGTGCCAGCAGCCAAGAGCCGGCAGCACAAGAGACCCAGTACTTC. Amino acids: CASSQEPAAQETQYF.

This clonotype showed up just a few times. J is TRBJ2-1 and V is TRBV29-1; TRBD2 matches 11 bases. The CDR3 covers 14 residues. CDR1 and CDR2 from the germline V gene are SQVTM and ANQGSEA. The junction had 3 bases not matched to a gene; V was cut back by 4 bases and J by 4 bases. The CDR3 reads CSVGLAGTYNEQFF. The CDR3, as DNA: TGCAGCGTTGGACTAGCGGGAACATACAATGAGCAGTTCTTC.

This clonotype occurred a few times. The chain is built from TRBV10-3 and TRBJ2-2; TRBD1 agrees at 7 bases. Germline V gene data show CDR1 as ENHRY and CDR2 as SYGVKD. CDR3 length: 15 amino acids. The trim removed 11 bases at V and 0 bases at J, leaving 9 bases unmatched. The CDR3: CASQARGPNTGELFF. The CDR3 DNA reads TGTGCCTCTCAGGCTAGGGGGCCGAACACCGGGGAGCTGTTTTTT.

V gene TRBV29-1 combines with J gene TRBJ2-3, with D perhaps matching TRBD2 (6 bases). Per germline, CDR1 SQVTM and CDR2 ANQGSEA. The CDR3 sequence is 13 residues long. Trimming removed 5 bases from V and 6 bases from J, with 15 bases in between. DNA of the CDR3: TGCAGCGTTTTGCCAGCGGGTATCGATACGCAGTATTTT. Amino acid sequence: CSVLPAGIDTQYF.

This chain joins TRBV2 and TRBJ1-3; D perhaps matches TRBD1 (5 bases). Trimming stripped 5 bases from V and 0 bases from J, with 14 bases between. CDR3 length: 16 amino acids. Germline assignment: CDR1 SNHLY and CDR2 FYNNEI. The CDR3 loop is CASSRARAVSGNTIYF. The DNA of the CDR3 is TGTGCCAGCAGTCGGGCCAGGGCGGTCTCTGGAAACACCATATATTTT.

The chain couples TRBV12-3 or TRBV12-4 to TRBJ1-1, with 7 bases aligning to TRBD1. This CDR3 is built from 15 residues. The J segment lost 0 bases and the V segment lost 5 bases, leaving 6 bases of the junction unmatched. CDR3 sequence reads: CASSLNRGLNTEAFF. The CDR3, as DNA: TGTGCCAGCAGTCTGAACAGGGGCTTGAACACTGAAGCTTTCTTT.

Points on this clonotype: A much larger clone is a single base away; this may be a read error. The V and J genes are TRBV7-9 and TRBJ2-6; D possibly corresponds to TRBD1 (6 bases). Germline CDR1 SEHNR, CDR2 FQNEAQ (reference sequence). The CDR3 spans 15 residues. V was pared by 7 bases and J by 2 bases, with 12 bases between. CDR3 protein: CASTFTGTGANVLTF. The CDR3 region has the DNA TGTGCCAGCACTTTCACAGGGACTGGGGCCAACGTCCTGACTTTC.

This clonotype was counted only a few times. V and J are TRBV27 and TRBJ1-6, with 8 bases matching TRBD1. The CDR3 runs 15 residues. The germline gives CDR1 MNHEY, CDR2 SMNVEV (reference sequence). V lost 4 bases to trimming and J lost 10 bases; unmatched junction nucleotides: 9. The CDR3 is CASSYIQGVNSPLHF. The DNA for the CDR3 is TGTGCCAGCAGTTACATACAGGGGGTAAACTCACCCCTCCACTTT.

The gene calls are TRBV29-1 and TRBJ2-7, with 8 bases matching TRBD1. The trim removed 1 base at V and 3 bases at J, leaving 11 bases unmatched. The CDR3 runs 16 residues. Germline V gives CDR1 SQVTM, CDR2 ANQGSEA. The CDR3 loop is CSVEGYTTGGFYEQYF. CDR3 coding DNA: TGCAGCGTTGAAGGCTATACAACAGGGGGTTTCTACGAGCAGTACTTC.

This rearrangement joins TRBV20-1 to TRBJ2-7; D call uncertain. CDR3 length equals 12 residues. Germline lookup yields CDR1 DFQATT and CDR2 SNEGSKA (reference sequence). V was trimmed by 8 bases and J by 2 bases, leaving 13 bases between them. CDR3 in amino acids: CSIDGRTYEQYF. The DNA for the CDR3 is TGCAGTATTGACGGTCGAACCTACGAGCAGTACTTC.

This chain joins TRBV20-1 and TRBJ2-3; D is unresolved. Germline V gene data show CDR1 as DFQATT and CDR2 as SNEGSKA (reference sequence). V dropped 3 bases and J dropped 0 bases, with 10 bases sitting between them. The CDR3 has 14 amino acids. CDR3 loop: CSAREGRSTDTQYF. The CDR3 DNA follows: TGCAGTGCTAGGGAAGGACGGAGCACAGATACGCAGTATTTT.

V usage is TRBV7-2 and J usage is TRBJ2-3, with D possibly matching TRBD1 (6 bases). CDR1 is SGHTA and CDR2 is FQGNSA in the germline V gene. Trimming cost V 1 base and J 4 bases, with 12 bases left between them. The CDR3 length is 15 residues. The CDR3 region is CASSLVLGASDTQYF. The CDR3 nucleotides read TGTGCCAGCAGCTTAGTGCTGGGGGCATCAGATACGCAGTATTTT.

This clonotype was detected ten times or more. The chain joins TRBV5-5 to TRBJ1-3; 8 bases agree with TRBD1. CDR3 length: 16 residues. The germline V gene has CDR1 SGHKS and CDR2 YYEKEE (reference sequence). Trimming took 3 bases from V and 4 from J; bases not matched to a gene: 9. The CDR3 here is CASSSNPDRVGNTIYF. In nucleotides, the CDR3 is TGTGCCAGCAGCTCTAACCCGGACAGGGTGGGAAACACCATATATTTT.

This rearrangement joins TRBV5-1 to TRBJ1-1; D is perhaps TRBD1 (6 bases). With 0 bases removed from V and 5 bases from J, the gap between germline ends came to 8 bases. The CDR3 runs to 13 residues. The germline V gene has CDR1 SGHRS and CDR2 YFSETQ. The CDR3 DNA reads as TGCGCCAGCAGCTTGGTCACAGGGACTGAAGCTTTCTTT. Its translation is CASSLVTGTEAFF.

There are a few counts of this clonotype. V is TRBV12-3 or TRBV12-4 and J is TRBJ1-2, with D possibly matching TRBD1 (6 bases). CDR3 size: 14 residues. Trimming took off 2 bases at V and 3 bases at J, with 10 bases between the two ends. The CDR3 here is CASSLMGADYGYTF. The CDR3 nucleotides are TGTGCCAGCAGTTTAATGGGGGCTGACTATGGCTACACCTTC.

The V gene is TRBV7-9, the J gene TRBJ2-3, with no clear D. Between the trimmed V and J ends, which lost 3 bases and 4 bases, there was a span of 8 bases. Per the germline V gene, CDR1 is SEHNR and CDR2 is FQNEAQ (reference sequence). The CDR3 covers 13 residues. This CDR3 is CASSFSRSDTQYF. CDR3 sequence (DNA): TGTGCCAGCAGCTTTTCTCGATCAGATACGCAGTATTTT.